This entry concerns a single T cell receptor beta chain. No antigen is known for it. Amplified regions were TCR beta CDR3 sequences from RNA transcripts. TCR CDR3 regions were first amplified by RT-PCR with HTBI primers. TCRdb called the multiplex PCR reads again in MiXCR, with one record for every CDR3 protein. Among over 200,000 distinct CDR3 sequences listed, approximately 15% were seen once. Germline lookup yields CDR1 ENHRY and CDR2 SYGVKD. Trimming removed 6 bases at V and 0 bases at J, with 8 bases between. CDR3 length: 13 residues. This sample is part of a study of T cells in Graves' hyperthyroidism and ophthalmopathy. Overall study results and limits: With a median lead of 6.5 months before onset, the model predicted ophthalmopathy.

Specimen: blood. The TCR sequence derives from a woman in her forties with Graves' hyperthyroidism that later progressed to Graves' ophthalmopathy. V and J are TRBV10-3 and TRBJ1-1; D remains unclear. The CDR3 region is CAIRDNMNTEAFF. The DNA for the CDR3 is TGTGCCATCAGAGACAACATGAACACTGAAGCTTTCTTT.